This T cell receptor (beta chain) was documented in a study of regulatory T cells in long-lasting Graves disease. Study details: Antithyroid drug exposure in newly diagnosed Graves' patients had lasted under 3 months.

iRepertoire HTBI primers and Arm-PCR of CDR3 regions built TCR beta libraries. In the source study's methods: Samples collectively showed fewer than 80 TRBV and some 14 TRBJ segments. TCRdb independently ran MiXCR on the multiplex PCR reads; one entry per CDR3 protein. The V and J calls reflect TCRdb's pipeline rather than the authors' work. The sample lists just over 600,000 distinct CDR3 sequences, roughly 15% occurring once. Sample time point: newly diagnosed GD, antithyroid drugs for less than 3 months. Isolated PBMC RNA provided the starting material for the TCR library. Patient provenance is recorded as an endocrinology department in Xi'an, China. From germline, CDR1 is MNHNS and CDR2 SASEGT. This CDR3 is 16 amino acids long. Worth noting for this clonotype: Its target is unknown. This may come from a read error, since a much larger clone is one base off.

Whole-study findings and limits: Having few samples may have compromised the accuracy.

This sample was also put to use in a study of T cells in Graves' hyperthyroidism and ophthalmopathy.

This sample comprised peripheral blood mononuclear cells (PBMCs), obtained at new diagnosis, from a patient treated with antithyroid drugs. The chain couples TRBV6-1 to TRBJ1-2; 8 bases align to TRBD1. The receptor comes from a woman aged 25 to 39 with Graves disease. CDR3 bases: TGTGCCAGCAGTCAGCAGGGGGCTGGAACTAACTATGACTACACCTTC. This codes for CASSQQGAGTNYDYTF.